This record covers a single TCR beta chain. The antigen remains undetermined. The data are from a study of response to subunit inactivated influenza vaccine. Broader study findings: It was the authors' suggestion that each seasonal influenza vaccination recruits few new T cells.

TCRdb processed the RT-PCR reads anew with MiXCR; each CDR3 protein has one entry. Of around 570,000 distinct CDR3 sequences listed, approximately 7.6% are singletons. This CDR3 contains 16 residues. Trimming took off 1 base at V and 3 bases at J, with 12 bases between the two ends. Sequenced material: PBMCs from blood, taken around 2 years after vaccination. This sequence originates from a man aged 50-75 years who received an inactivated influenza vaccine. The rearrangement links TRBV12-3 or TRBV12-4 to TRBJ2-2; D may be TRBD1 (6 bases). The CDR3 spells CASSLEGYRDTGELFF. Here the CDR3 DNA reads TGTGCCAGCAGTTTAGAAGGATACAGGGACACCGGGGAGCTGTTTTTT.